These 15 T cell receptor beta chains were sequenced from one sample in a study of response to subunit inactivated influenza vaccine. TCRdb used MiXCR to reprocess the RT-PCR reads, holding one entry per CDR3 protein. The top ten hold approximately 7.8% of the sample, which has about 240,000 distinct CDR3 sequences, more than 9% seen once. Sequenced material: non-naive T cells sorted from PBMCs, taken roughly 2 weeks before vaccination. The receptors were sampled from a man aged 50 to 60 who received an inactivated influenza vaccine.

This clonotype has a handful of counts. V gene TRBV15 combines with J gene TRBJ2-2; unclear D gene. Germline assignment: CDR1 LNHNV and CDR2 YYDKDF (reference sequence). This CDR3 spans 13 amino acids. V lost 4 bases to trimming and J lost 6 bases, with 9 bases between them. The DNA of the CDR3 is TGTGCCACCAGCACCAGAGGTGCCGGGGAGCTGTTTTTT. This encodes CATSTRGAGELFF.

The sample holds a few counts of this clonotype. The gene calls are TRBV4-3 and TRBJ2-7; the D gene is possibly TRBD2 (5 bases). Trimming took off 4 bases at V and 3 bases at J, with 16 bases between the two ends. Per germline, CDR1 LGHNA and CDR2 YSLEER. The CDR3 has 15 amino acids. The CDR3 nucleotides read TGCGCCAGCAGCCGTTTGGTAGGGAGAGACTACGAGCAGTACTTC. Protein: CASSRLVGRDYEQYF.

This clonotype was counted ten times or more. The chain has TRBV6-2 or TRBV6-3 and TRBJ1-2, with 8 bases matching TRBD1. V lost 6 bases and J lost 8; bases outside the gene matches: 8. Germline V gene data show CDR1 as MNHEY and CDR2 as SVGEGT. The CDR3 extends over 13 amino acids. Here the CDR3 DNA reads TGTGCCAGCAGCCCAGGACAGGGAGGCGGCTACACCTTC. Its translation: CASSPGQGGGYTF.

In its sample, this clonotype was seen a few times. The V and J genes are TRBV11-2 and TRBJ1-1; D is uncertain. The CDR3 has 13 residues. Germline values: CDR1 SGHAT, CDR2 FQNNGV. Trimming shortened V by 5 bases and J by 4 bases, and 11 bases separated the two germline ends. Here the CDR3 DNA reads TGTGCCAGCAGCCCCCAGTGGAGCACTGAAGCTTTCTTT. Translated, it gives CASSPQWSTEAFF.

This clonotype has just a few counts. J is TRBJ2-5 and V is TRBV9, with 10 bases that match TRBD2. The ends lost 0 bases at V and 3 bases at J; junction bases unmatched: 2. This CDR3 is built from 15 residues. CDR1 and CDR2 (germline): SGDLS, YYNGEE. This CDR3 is CASSVGGTSEETQYF. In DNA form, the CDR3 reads TGTGCCAGCAGCGTAGGGGGGACTAGCGAAGAGACCCAGTACTTC. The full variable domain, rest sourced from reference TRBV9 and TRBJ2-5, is DSGVTQTPKHLITATGQRVTLRCSPRSGDLSVYWYQQSLDQGLQFLIQYYNGEERAKGNILERFSAQQFPDLHSELNLSSLELGDSALYFCASSVGGTSEETQYFGPGTRLLVL.

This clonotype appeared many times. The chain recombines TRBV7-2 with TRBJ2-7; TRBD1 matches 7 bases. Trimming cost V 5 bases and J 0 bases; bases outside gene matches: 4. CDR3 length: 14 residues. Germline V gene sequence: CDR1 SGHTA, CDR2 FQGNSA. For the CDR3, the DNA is TGTGCCAGCAGCCTGGACAGGAGCTCCTACGAGCAGTACTTC. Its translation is CASSLDRSSYEQYF.

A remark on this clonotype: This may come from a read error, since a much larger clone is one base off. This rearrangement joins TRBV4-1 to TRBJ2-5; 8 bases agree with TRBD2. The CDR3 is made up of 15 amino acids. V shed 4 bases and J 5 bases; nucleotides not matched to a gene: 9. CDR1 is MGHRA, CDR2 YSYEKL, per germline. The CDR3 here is CASSPSGPAAETQYF. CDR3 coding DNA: TGCGCCAGCAGCCCTAGCGGGCCAGCGGCGGAGACCCAGTACTTC.

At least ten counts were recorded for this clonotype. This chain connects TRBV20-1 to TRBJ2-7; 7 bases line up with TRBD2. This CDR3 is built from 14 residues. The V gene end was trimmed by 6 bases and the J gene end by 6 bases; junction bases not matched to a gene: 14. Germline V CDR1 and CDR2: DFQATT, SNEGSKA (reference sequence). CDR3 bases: TGCAGTGCCTCCAAGGGGACTATAGTCTCCGAGCAGTACTTC. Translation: CSASKGTIVSEQYF.

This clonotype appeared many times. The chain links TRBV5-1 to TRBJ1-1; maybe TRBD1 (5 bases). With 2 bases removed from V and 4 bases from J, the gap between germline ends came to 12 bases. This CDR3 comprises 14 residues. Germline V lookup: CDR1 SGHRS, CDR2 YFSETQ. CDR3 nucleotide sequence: TGCGCCAGCAGCTTCAGGGATTACAGCACTGAAGCTTTCTTT. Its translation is CASSFRDYSTEAFF.

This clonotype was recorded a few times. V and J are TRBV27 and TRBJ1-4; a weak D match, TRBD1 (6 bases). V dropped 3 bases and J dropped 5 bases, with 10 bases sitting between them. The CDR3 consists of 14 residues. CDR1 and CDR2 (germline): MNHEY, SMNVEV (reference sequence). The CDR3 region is CASSFWQGNEKLFF. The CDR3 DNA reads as TGTGCCAGCAGTTTCTGGCAGGGGAATGAAAAACTGTTTTTT.

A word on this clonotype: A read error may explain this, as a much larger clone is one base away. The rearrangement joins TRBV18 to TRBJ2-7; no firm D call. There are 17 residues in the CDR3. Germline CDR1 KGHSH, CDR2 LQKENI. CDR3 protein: CASSPPPWDKSSYEHYF. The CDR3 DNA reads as TGTGCCAGCTCACCACCCCCCTGGGATAAAAGCTCCTACGAGCATTACTTC.

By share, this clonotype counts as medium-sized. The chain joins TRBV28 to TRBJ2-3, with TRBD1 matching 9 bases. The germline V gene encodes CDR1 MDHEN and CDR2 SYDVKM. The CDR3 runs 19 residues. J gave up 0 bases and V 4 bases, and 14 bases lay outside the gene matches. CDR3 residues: CASSSSGTGLTSSTDTQYF. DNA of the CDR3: TGTGCCAGCAGTTCATCCGGGACAGGGCTGACTTCTAGCACAGATACGCAGTATTTT.

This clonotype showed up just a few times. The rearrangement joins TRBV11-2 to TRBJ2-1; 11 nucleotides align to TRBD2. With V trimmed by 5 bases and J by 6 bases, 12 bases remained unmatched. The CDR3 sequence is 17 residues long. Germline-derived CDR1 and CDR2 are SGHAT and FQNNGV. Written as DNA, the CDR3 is TGTGCCAGCAGCAACCCCCCTCTAGCGGGGGGACCCAATGAGCAGTTCTTC. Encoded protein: CASSNPPLAGGPNEQFF.

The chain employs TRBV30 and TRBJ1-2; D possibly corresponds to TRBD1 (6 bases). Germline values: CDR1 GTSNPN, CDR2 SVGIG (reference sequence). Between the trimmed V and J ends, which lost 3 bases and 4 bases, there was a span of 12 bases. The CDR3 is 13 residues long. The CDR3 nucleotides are TGTGCCTGGAGATCAACAGGGACCTATGGCTACACCTTC. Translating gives CAWRSTGTYGYTF.

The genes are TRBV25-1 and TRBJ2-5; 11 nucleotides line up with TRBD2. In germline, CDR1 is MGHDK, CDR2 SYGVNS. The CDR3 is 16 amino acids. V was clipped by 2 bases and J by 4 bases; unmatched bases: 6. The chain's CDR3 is CASSEQRLAGLETQYF. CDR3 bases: TGTGCCAGCAGTGAACAAAGACTAGCGGGGTTAGAGACCCAGTACTTC.